This entry describes one T cell receptor beta chain. Its recognized antigen is unknown. Base qualities are missing; no much larger clone stands one base away. The CDR3 regions of human TCRbeta chains were analyzed by immunosequencing. Per the source publication's procedure: Repertoire TCRs were matched against a reference library of SARS-CoV-2-specific TCRs generated with the MIRA antigen-specificity platform. Breadth was defined as the fraction of unique TCRs that were SARS-CoV-2-associated, and depth was defined as the fraction of total T cells that were SARS-CoV-2-associated. Each spike-specific TCR was assigned to its reactive spike region and to a CD4 or CD8 class using the MIRA data. Log10-transformed breadth and depth values were compared by one-way ANOVA with Sidak's multiple comparisons tests. Here the immuneACCESS table is served through TCRdb, limited to in-frame sequences with V and J called. Missing clones are a known gap in these copies; in checked studies unresolved V genes cover under half, and the rest lacks a known reason. The DNA was the basis for D and trimming; V, J and clone size are from that table. The sample contains under 200,000 clones, approximately 90% of them found a single time. The ten largest make up roughly a quarter of the sample.

The sample is drawn from a study of T cell responses to AZD1222 COVID-19 vaccine (dated by TCRdb to the early 2020s). Background for the entire study: TCR sequencing was performed for some 250 trial participants, of whom about 200 were given two doses of AZD1222 and 26 were given two doses of MenACWY control vaccine. Trial participants were enrolled by age into 18-55, 56-69 and 70-plus year subgroups, with about 150, 28 and 57 TCR-sequenced participants respectively. Overall study outcomes, separate from this receptor: In the small 56-69-year group, the increase in depth fell short of significance, most likely because of low power. Because no day 14 peak-response samples were available, repertoires were characterized only after the peak T cell response. CD4 TCRs associated with the vaccine covered the entire spike protein, and the dominant responses were in regions 160-218 and 743-854. After two AZD1222 doses, both the breadth and the depth of spike-specific TCRs were significantly higher than at day 0 and than in MenACWY recipients. Nearly half of unique spike-specific TCRs reportedly recognized epitopes outside regions mutated in the B.1.351 and B.1.1.7 variants. Most participants were white British and females outnumbered males, and the authors suggested that clonal diversity may have been underestimated. Conclusions about previously exposed vaccinees are limited, since just 5 or 6 AZD1222 recipients were seropositive for SARS-CoV-2 at baseline.

Taken from the germline V gene, the CDR1 and CDR2 loops are SGHTA and FQGNSA. From the cysteine through the phenylalanine, the CDR3 covers 14 amino acids. The DNA shown is the 42-base CDR3, in frame from base 1. V is shortened by 5 bases, J by 6 bases, and the region joining them spans 15 bases. Explained via the paper, the time point label denotes: about 28 days (+/-7) after the second vaccine dose. AZD1222 recipients given second doses at about 4 weeks or at about 12 weeks were pooled, since spike-specific TCR depth and breadth were not found to differ between the two schedules. Samples from vaccinated people were obtained from the UK trials COV001 and COV002, which included a single-blind randomized controlled phase 2/3 trial of AZD1222 (ChAdOx1 nCoV-19) in healthy adults. For TCRbeta chain sequencing, PBMC samples were collected from trial participants at day 0 and at day 28 after the second dose.

The chain employs TRBV7-2 and TRBJ2-3; tentative D gene TRBD2, with 5 bases matching. Sequenced material: peripheral blood, taken 28 days after the second AZD1222 dose. The receptor's source is an adult who received the AZD1222 COVID-19 vaccine. The DNA sequence reads TGTGCCAGCAGCCAAGAGGGCCTGACGGATACGCAGTATTTT. It codes for CASSQEGLTDTQYF.